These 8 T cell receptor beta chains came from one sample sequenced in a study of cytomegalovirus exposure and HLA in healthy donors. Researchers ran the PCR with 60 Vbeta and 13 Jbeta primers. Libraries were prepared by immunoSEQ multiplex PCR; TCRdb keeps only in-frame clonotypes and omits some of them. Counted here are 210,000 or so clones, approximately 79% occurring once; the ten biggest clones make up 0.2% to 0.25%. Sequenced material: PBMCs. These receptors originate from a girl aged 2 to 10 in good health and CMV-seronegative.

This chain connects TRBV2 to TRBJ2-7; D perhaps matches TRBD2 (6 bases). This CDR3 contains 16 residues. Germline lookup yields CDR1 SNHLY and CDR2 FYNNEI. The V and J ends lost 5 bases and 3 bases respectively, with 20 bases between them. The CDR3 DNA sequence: TGTGCCAGCAGTCCCGCGGTAGGGACTCTAGTCTACGAGCAGTACTTC. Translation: CASSPAVGTLVYEQYF.

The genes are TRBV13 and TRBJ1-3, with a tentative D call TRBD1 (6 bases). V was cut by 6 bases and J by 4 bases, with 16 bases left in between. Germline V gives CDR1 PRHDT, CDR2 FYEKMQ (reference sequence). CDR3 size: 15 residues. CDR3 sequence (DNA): TGTGCCAGCAGTGCCCTCCGGACAGCCGGAAACACCATATATTTT. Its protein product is CASSALRTAGNTIYF.

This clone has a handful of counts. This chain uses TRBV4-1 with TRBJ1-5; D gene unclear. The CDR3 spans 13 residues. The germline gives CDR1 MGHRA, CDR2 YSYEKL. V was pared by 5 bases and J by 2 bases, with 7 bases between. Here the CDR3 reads CASSLTRNQPQHF. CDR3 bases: TGCGCCAGCAGCTTGACACGCAATCAGCCCCAGCATTTT.

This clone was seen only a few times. The CDR3 here is CASSQELGGHSYEQYF. In DNA, the CDR3 is TGTGCCAGCAGCCAGGAATTGGGGGGGCACTCCTACGAGCAGTACTTC. The chain employs TRBV4-2 and TRBJ2-7; D perhaps matches TRBD2 (7 bases). Germline assignment: CDR1 LGHNA and CDR2 YNFKEQ. Trimming left V 3 bases short and J 0 bases short, with 15 bases between. The CDR3 totals 16 residues.

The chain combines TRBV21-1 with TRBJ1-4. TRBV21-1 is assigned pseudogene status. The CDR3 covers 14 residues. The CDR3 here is CASSSVPGGEKLFF. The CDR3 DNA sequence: TGTGCCAGCAGCTCAGTGCCCGGGGGGGAAAAACTGTTTTTT.

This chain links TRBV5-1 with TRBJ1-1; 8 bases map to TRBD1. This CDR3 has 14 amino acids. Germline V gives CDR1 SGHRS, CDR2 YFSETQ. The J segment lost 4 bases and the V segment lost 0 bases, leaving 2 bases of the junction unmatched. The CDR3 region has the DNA TGCGCCAGCAGCTTGGCAGGGGGCGGCACTGAAGCTTTCTTT. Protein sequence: CASSLAGGGTEAFF.

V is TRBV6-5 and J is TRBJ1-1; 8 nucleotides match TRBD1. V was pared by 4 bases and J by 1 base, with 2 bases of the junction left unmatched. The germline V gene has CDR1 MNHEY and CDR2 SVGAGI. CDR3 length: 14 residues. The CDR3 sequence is CASSSDRGNTEAFF. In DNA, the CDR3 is TGTGCCAGCAGTTCCGACAGGGGGAACACTGAAGCTTTCTTT.

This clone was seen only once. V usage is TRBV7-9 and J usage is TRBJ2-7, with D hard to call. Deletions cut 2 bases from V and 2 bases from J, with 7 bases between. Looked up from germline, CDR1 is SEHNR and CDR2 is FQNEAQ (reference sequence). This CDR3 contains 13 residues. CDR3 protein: CASSLSGAYEQYF. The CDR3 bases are TGTGCCAGCAGCTTATCCGGAGCCTACGAGCAGTACTTC.